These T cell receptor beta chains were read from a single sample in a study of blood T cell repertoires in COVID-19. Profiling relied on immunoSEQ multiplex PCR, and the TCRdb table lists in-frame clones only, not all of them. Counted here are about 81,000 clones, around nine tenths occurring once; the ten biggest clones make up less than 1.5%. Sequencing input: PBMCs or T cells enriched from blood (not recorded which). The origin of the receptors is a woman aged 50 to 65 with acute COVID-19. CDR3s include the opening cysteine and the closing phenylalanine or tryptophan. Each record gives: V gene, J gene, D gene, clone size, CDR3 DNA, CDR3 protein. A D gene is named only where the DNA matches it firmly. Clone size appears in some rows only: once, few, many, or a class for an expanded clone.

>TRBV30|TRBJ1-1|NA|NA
TGTGCCTGGAGCAGAGGAGGGGACACTGAAGCTTTCTTT
CAWSRGGDTEAFF
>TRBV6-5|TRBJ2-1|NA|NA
TGTGCCAGCACCCTTCCTCGGGGTTCCTACAATGAGCAGTTCTTC
CASTLPRGSYNEQFF
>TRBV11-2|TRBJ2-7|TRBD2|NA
TGTGCCAGCAGCTTAGTCCCAGCGGGAGGCCCACCCGAGGAGCAGTACTTC
CASSLVPAGGPPEEQYF
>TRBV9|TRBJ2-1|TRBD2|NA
TGTGCCAGCAGCGTATCCGGGACTAGGAACAATGAGCAGTTCTTC
CASSVSGTRNNEQFF
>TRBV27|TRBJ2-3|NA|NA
TGTGCCAGCAGTCCCAGGGGCGTTGATCCAGATACGCAGTATTTT
CASSPRGVDPDTQYF
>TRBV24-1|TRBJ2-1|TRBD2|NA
TGTGCCACCAGTGATACTCCCGGGACTAGCGGGAGGAGGAATGAGCAGTTCTTC
CATSDTPGTSGRRNEQFF
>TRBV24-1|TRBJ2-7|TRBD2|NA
TGTGCCACCAGTGACCCCGGGACTAGCGCCGACGAGCAGTACTTC
CATSDPGTSADEQYF
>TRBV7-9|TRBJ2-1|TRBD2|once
TGTGCCAGCAGCTTAGCGCCGGGACTAGCGGACTACAATGAGCAGTTCTTC
CASSLAPGLADYNEQFF
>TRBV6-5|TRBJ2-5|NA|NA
TGTGCCAGCAGCCAAAAGGGGGAGACCCAGTACTTC
CASSQKGETQYF
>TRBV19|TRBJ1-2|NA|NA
TGTGCCACCGAGGTGGGGCGGAACTCTAACTATGGCTACACCTTC
CATEVGRNSNYGYTF
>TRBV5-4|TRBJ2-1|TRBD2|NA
TGTGCCAGCAGCACCCGGACTAGCGGGAGGGCCGTGAATGAGCAGTTCTTC
CASSTRTSGRAVNEQFF
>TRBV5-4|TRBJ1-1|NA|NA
TGTGCCAGCAGCCCACCGGGTTCACTGGCTTTCTTT
CASSPPGSLAFF
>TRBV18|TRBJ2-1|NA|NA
TGTGCCAGCTCACCAAACAGGTGGGTTGGGAATGAGCAGTTCTTC
CASSPNRWVGNEQFF
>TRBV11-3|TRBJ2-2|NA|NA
TGTGCCAGCACGCGGGTAGGCACCGGGGAGCTGTTTTTT
CASTRVGTGELFF
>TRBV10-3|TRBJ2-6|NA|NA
TGTGCCATCAGTGACCGCTCTGGGGCCAACGTCCTGACTTTC
CAISDRSGANVLTF
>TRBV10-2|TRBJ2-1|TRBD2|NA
TGCGCCAGCAGTGAGTCGGGGACTAGCGGGAGTAATGAGCAGTTCTTC
CASSESGTSGSNEQFF
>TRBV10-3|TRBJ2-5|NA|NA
TGTGCCATCAGTGGAGGAACGACCCAAGAGACCCAGTACTTC
CAISGGTTQETQYF
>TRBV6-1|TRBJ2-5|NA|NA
TGTGCCAGCAGTGATCCTTCGGAGACCCAGTACTTC
CASSDPSETQYF
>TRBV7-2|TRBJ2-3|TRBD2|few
TGTGCCAGCAGCTTAAAAGCGGGAGGGGATACGCAGTATTTT
CASSLKAGGDTQYF
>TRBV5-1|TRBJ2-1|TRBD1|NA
TGCGCCAGCTCTAACAGGGGGATCACTAGCTCCTACAATGAGCAGTTCTTC
CASSNRGITSSYNEQFF
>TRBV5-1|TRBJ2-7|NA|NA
TGCGCCAGCAGCGTCTCTAATTCCCACGAGCAGTACTTC
CASSVSNSHEQYF
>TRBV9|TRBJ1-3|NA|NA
TGTGCCAGCAGCGTAGTGGACATAGCACGCTCTGGAAACACCATATATTTT
CASSVVDIARSGNTIYF
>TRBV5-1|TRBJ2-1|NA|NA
TGCGCCAGCAGTTCCGACTCCACCCCCTACAATGAGCAGTTCTTC
CASSSDSTPYNEQFF
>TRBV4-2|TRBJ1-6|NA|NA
TGTGCCAGCAGCCAAGATGTGGCAGAAGTTTCACCCCTCCACTTT
CASSQDVAEVSPLHF
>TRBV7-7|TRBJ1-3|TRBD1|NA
TGTGCCAGCAGCTCAAGACAGGGGCTCGGAAACACCATATATTTT
CASSSRQGLGNTIYF
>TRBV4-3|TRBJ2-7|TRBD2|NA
TGCGCCAGCAGCCAAGCGAGAGGACTAGCCAGCAACGAGCAGTACTTC
CASSQARGLASNEQYF
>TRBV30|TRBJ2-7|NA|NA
TGTGCCTGGAGTCGGGGGTACGAGCAGTACTTC
CAWSRGYEQYF
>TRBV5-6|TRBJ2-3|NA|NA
TGTGCCAGCAGCTTGGGAGGGCGCACAGATACGCAGTATTTT
CASSLGGRTDTQYF
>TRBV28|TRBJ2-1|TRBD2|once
TGTGCCAGCAGTTTGTTTCGTGGAGGGAGGACTAGCGGCACCTACAATGAGCAGTTCTTC
CASSLFRGGRTSGTYNEQFF
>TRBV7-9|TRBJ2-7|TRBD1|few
TGTGCCAGCAGCTTGGGACAGGGCGGAGAGCAGTACTTC
CASSLGQGGEQYF
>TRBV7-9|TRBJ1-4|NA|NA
TGTGCCAGCAGCTTAGCGGGGGGAGGGAGCGGCGAAAAACTGTTTTTT
CASSLAGGGSGEKLFF
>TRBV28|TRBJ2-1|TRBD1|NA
TGTGCCAGCAGTACCCCGGGACAGGTGCAGTTCTTC
CASSTPGQVQFF
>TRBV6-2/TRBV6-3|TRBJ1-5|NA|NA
TGTGCCAGCAGTCACGGGGATCAGCCCCAGCATTTT
CASSHGDQPQHF
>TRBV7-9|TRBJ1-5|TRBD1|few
TGTGCCAGCAGCCCGGACAGGGGATATAGCAATCAGCCCCAGCATTTT
CASSPDRGYSNQPQHF
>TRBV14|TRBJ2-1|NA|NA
TGTGCCAGCAGCCAAGGACTTATCAATGAGCAGTTCTTC
CASSQGLINEQFF
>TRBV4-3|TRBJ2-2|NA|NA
TGCGCCAGCAGCCTTACTAGTGGGAATGCCGGGGAGCTGTTTTTT
CASSLTSGNAGELFF
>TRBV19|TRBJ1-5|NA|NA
TGTGCCAGTAGACAATTTAGCAATCAGCCCCAGCATTTT
CASRQFSNQPQHF
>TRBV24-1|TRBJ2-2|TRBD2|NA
TGTGCCATACTAGCGGCCCACACCGGGGAGCTGTTTTTT
CAILAAHTGELFF
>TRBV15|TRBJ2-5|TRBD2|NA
TGTGCCACCAGTCTCACTAGCGGGGGGTCGGGGGCCCAGTACTTC
CATSLTSGGSGAQYF
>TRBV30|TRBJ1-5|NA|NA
TGTGCCTGGAGTGTAGGGGTTGATCAGCCCCAGCATTTT
CAWSVGVDQPQHF
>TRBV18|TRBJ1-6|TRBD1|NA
TGTGCCAGCTCGAGTACAGGGGGCGATTCACCCCTCCACTTT
CASSSTGGDSPLHF
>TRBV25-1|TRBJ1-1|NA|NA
TGTGCCAGCGGCACATTGAACACTGAAGCTTTCTTT
CASGTLNTEAFF
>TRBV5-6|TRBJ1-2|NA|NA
TGTGCCAGCAGCTCGATACAGGGTACCTATGGCTACACCTTC
CASSSIQGTYGYTF
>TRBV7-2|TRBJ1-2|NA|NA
TGTGCCAGCAGCTTCTCCGGACTGTTAGACTACACCTTC
CASSFSGLLDYTF
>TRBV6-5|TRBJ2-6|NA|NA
TGTGCCAGCCTCAGGGTCTCTGGGGCCAACGTCCTGACTTTC
CASLRVSGANVLTF
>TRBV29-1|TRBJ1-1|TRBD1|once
TGCAGCGCCGGACAGGGGAACACTGAAGCTTTCTTT
CSAGQGNTEAFF
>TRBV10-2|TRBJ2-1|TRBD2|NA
TGCGCCACCCTCAGCGGGAATTCCTACAATGAGCAGTTCTTC
CATLSGNSYNEQFF
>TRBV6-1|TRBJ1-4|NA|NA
TGTGCCAGCAGTGCCTTGATATTCCAAGGGGATGAAAAACTGTTTTTT
CASSALIFQGDEKLFF